What follows are 5 T cell receptor beta chains derived from one specimen sequenced in a study of T cells in Graves' hyperthyroidism and ophthalmopathy. It was RNA transcripts that yielded the amplified TCR beta CDR3 regions. Primed by the HTBI set, a first-round RT-PCR was run on the TCR CDR3. TCRdb fed the multiplex PCR reads into MiXCR, producing one record per CDR3 protein. Counted here are about 360,000 distinct CDR3 sequences, around 16% occurring once; the ten biggest clones make up 28%. Sequencing was done on a sample of blood. Source of these receptors: a woman younger than 35 with Graves' hyperthyroidism that later progressed to Graves' ophthalmopathy.

The table lists this clonotype with a few counts. A much larger clone differs by one base, so this may be a read error. This chain joins TRBV18 and TRBJ1-3, with TRBD1 as a possible D gene (6 bases). CDR3 length: 15 amino acids. Germline-derived CDR1 and CDR2 are KGHSH and LQKENI. CDR3 residues: CASSPPGALGNAIYF. The CDR3 DNA is TGTGCCAGCTCACCACCGGGGGCGCTGGGAAACGCCATATATTTT.

In this sample, this clonotype turned up many times. This chain uses TRBV5-1 with TRBJ2-1; TRBD2 might be the D (6 bases). Between the trimmed V and J ends, which lost 0 bases and 0 bases, there was a span of 7 bases. Germline values: CDR1 SGHRS, CDR2 YFSETQ. The CDR3 loop spans 15 amino acids. CDR3 residues: CASSLVGGSYNEQFF. The CDR3 DNA is TGCGCCAGCAGCTTGGTGGGAGGCTCCTACAATGAGCAGTTCTTC.

The genes are TRBV5-4 and TRBJ2-7; D may correspond to TRBD1 or TRBD2 (6 bases each). Trimming removed 4 bases from V and 2 bases from J, with 10 bases in between. This CDR3 region has 13 residues. Germline CDR1 and CDR2: SGHNT and YYREEE (reference sequence). The CDR3 region is CASSVGGAYEQYF. In nucleotides, the CDR3 is TGTGCCAGCAGCGTGGGGGGCGCCTACGAGCAGTACTTC.

V gene TRBV7-2 combines with J gene TRBJ2-1; the match to TRBD2 covers 10 bases. V lost 9 bases to trimming and J lost 2 bases; unmatched junction nucleotides: 4. The CDR3 spans 14 residues. CDR1 and CDR2 from the germline V gene are SGHTA and FQGNSA. The CDR3 reads CASKAGGTYNEQFF. CDR3 nucleotide sequence: TGTGCCAGTAAAGCGGGAGGGACCTACAATGAGCAGTTCTTC.

This chain joins TRBV20-1 and TRBJ2-1, with 12 positions matching TRBD2. Germline lookup yields CDR1 DFQATT and CDR2 SNEGSKA (reference sequence). The ends lost 5 bases at V and 6 bases at J; junction bases unmatched: 8. The CDR3 is 15 residues long. The CDR3 loop reads CSAPLLLAGGNEQFF. In DNA, the CDR3 is TGCAGTGCTCCTCTCCTACTAGCGGGAGGCAATGAGCAGTTCTTC.